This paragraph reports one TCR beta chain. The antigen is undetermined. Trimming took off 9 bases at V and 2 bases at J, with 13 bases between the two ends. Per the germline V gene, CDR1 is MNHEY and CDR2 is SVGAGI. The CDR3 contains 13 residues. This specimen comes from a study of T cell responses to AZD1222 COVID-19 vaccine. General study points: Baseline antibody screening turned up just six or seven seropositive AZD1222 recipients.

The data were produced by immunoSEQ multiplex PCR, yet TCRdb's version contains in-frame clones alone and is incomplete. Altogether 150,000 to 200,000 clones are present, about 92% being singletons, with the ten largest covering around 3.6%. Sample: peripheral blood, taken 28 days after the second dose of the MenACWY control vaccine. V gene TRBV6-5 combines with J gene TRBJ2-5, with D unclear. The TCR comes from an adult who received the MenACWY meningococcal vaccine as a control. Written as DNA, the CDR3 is TGTGCCAGGCCTGAGGAGTTACAAGAGACCCAGTACTTC. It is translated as CARPEELQETQYF.